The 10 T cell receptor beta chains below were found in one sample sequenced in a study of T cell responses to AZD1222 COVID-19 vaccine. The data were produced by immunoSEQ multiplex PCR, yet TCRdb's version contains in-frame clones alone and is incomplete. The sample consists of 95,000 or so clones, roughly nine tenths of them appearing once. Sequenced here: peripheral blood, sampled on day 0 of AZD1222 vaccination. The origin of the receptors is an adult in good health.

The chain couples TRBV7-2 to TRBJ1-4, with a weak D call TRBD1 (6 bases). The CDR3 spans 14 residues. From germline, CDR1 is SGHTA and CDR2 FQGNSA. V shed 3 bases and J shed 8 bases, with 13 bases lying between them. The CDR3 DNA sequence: TGTGCCAGCAGCTTGGGGGGGCAGGGGGAAAAACTGTTTTTT. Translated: CASSLGGQGEKLFF.

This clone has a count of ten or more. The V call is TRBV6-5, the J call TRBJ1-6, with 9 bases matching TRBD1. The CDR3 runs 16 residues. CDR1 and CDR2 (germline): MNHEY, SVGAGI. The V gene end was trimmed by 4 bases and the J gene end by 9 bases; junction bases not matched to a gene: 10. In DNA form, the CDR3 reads TGTGCCAGCAGTTTGAAACCGGGACAGGGTGGTTCACCCCTCCACTTT. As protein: CASSLKPGQGGSPLHF.

The CDR3 coding sequence is TGTGCCAGTAGTTTCCGGGACAGGGACTCGCAAGCTTTCTTT. It is translated as CASSFRDRDSQAFF. V usage is TRBV19 and J usage is TRBJ1-1; 9 bases agree with TRBD1. V gave up 5 bases and J gave up 9 bases; unmatched junction bases: 10. The V gene's germline CDR1 is LNHDA and CDR2 SQIVND (reference sequence). The CDR3 loop spans 14 amino acids.

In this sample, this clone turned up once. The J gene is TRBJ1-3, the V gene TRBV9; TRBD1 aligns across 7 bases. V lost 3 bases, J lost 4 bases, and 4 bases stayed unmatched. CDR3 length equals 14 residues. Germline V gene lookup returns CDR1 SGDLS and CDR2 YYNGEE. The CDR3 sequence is CASSDRGLGNTIYF. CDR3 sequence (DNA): TGTGCCAGCAGCGACAGGGGTCTAGGAAACACCATATATTTT.

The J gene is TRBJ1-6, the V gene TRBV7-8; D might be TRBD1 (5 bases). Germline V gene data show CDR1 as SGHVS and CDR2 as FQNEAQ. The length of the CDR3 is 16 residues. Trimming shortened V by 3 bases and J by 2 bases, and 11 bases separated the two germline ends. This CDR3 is CASSLRGSAYNSPLHF. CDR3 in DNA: TGTGCCAGCAGCTTGAGGGGATCGGCCTATAATTCACCCCTCCACTTT.

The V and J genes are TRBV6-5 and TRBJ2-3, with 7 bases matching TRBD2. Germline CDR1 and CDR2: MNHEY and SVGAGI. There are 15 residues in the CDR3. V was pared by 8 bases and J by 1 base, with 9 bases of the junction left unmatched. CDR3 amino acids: CASDPRLAGTDTQYF. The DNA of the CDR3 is TGTGCCAGCGACCCAAGACTAGCAGGCACAGATACGCAGTATTTT.

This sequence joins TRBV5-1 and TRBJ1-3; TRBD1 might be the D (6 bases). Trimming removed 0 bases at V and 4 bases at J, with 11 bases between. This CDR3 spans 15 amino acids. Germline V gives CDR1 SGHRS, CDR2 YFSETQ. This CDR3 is CASSLGAGHGNTIYF. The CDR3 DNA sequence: TGCGCCAGCAGCTTGGGTGCGGGACACGGAAACACCATATATTTT.

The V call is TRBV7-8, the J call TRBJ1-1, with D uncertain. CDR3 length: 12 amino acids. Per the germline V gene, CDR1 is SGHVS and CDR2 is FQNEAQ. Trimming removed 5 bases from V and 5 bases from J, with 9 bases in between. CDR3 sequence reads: CASSPTGTEAFF. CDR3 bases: TGTGCCAGCAGCCCGACGGGGACTGAAGCTTTCTTT.

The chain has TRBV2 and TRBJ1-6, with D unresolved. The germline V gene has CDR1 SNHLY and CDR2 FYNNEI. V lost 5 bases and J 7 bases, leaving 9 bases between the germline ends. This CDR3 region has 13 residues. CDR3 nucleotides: TGTGCCAGCAGTACTTCAAAGAATTCACCCCTCCACTTT. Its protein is CASSTSKNSPLHF.

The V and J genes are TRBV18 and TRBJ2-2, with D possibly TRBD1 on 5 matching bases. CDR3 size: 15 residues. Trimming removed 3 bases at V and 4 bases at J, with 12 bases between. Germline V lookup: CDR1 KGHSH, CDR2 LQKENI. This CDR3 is CASSPLQVPTGELFF. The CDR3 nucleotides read TGTGCCAGCTCACCTTTACAGGTACCCACCGGGGAGCTGTTTTTT.